This TCR beta chain appears in the sequencing data of a study of cytomegalovirus exposure and HLA in healthy donors. General study results and limits: TRBV6-2, TRBV6-3 and some other V segments were excluded as indistinguishable. HLA alleles showed associations with approximately 15,000 TCR beta sequences in a later analysis, at a 0.05 false discovery rate.

13 Jbeta primers and 60 Vbeta primers were used for the PCR. The assay was immunoSEQ multiplex PCR, and TCRdb's table has in-frame clones only and misses some. The sample yields over 110,000 clones, 75% to 85% seen once. J lost 3 bases, V lost 11 bases, and 18 bases had no gene match. Germline CDR1 reads MNHEY; CDR2 reads SMNVEV (reference sequence). The CDR3 runs 17 residues. Note on this clone: Its antigen is currently unknown.

Sample: PBMCs. This receptor was obtained from a woman aged 18 to 35 in good health and CMV-seropositive. The chain couples TRBV27 to TRBJ1-2; 10 nucleotides agree with TRBD1. The CDR3 coding sequence is TGTGCCGGCACTACAGTAGGGACAGGGGCGCTTTACTATGGCTACACCTTC. It translates to CAGTTVGTGALYYGYTF.